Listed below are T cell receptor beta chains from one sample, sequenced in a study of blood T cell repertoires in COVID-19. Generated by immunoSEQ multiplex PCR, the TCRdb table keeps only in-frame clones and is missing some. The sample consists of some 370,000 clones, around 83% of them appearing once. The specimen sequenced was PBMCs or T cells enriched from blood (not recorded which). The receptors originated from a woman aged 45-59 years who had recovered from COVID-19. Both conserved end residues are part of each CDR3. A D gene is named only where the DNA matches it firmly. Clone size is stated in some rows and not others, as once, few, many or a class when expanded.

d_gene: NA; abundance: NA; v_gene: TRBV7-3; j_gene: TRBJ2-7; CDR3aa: CASSLNGLGEQYF; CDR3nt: TGTGCCAGCAGCTTAAATGGACTCGGGGAGCAGTACTTC
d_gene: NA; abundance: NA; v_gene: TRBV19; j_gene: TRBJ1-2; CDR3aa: CASRPRGRSYGYTF; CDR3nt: TGTGCCAGTAGACCCCGGGGTCGGAGCTATGGCTACACCTTC
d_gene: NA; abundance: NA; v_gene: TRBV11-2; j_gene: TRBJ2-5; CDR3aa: CASSQYQETQYF; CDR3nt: TGTGCCAGCAGCCAGTACCAAGAGACCCAGTACTTC
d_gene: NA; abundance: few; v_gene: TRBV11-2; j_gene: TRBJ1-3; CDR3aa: CASSRDSVSGNTIYF; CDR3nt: TGTGCCAGCAGCCGGGACTCCGTCTCTGGAAACACCATATATTTT
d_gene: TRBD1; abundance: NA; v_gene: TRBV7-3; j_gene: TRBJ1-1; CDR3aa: CASSHRGGTEAFF; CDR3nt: TGTGCCAGCAGTCACAGGGGCGGGACTGAAGCTTTCTTT
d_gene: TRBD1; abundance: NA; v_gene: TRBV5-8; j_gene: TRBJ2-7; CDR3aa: CASSHDRGPTEQYF; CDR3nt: TGTGCCAGCAGCCATGACAGGGGGCCCACCGAGCAGTACTTC
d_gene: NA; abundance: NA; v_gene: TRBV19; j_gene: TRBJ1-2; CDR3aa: CASSMSVYGYTF; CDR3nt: TGTGCCAGTAGTATGTCAGTCTATGGCTACACCTTC
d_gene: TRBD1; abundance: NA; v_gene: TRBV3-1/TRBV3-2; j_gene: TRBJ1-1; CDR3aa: CASGSDRGYTEAFF; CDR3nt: TGTGCCAGCGGTTCGGACAGGGGGTACACTGAAGCTTTCTTT
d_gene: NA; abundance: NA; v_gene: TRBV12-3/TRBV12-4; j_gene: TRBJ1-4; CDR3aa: CASSWTDEKLFF; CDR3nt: TGTGCCAGCAGTTGGACAGATGAAAAACTGTTTTTT
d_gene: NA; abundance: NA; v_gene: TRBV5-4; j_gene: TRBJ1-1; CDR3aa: CASSPDTSPTLNTEAFF; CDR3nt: TGTGCCAGCAGCCCCGACACTTCACCGACACTGAACACTGAAGCTTTCTTT
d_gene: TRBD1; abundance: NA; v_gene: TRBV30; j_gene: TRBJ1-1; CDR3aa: CAWSTDRAAFF; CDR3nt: TGTGCCTGGAGTACGGACAGGGCGGCTTTCTTT
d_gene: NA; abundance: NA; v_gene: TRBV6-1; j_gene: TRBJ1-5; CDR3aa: CASSEAGGSNQPQHF; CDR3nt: TGTGCCAGCAGTGAAGCGGGGGGGAGCAATCAGCCCCAGCATTTT
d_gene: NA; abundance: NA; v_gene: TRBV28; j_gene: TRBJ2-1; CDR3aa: CASSLAGLYNEQFF; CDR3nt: TGTGCCAGCAGTCTTGCGGGACTCTACAATGAGCAGTTCTTC
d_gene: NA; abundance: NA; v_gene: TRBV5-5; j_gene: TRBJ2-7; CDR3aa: CASSLRVSQGLTSYEQYF; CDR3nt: TGTGCCAGCAGCTTGAGGGTTAGCCAGGGGCTCACCTCCTACGAGCAGTACTTC
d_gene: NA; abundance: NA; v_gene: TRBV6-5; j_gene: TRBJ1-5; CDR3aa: CASRKRGGTPQHF; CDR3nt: TGTGCCAGCAGAAAACGGGGTGGTACGCCCCAGCATTTT
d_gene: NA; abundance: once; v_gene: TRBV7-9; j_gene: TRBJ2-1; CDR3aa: CASSFWPEQFF; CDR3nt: TGTGCCAGCAGCTTTTGGCCGGAGCAGTTCTTC
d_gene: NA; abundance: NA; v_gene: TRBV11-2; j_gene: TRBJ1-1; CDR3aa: CASRGLNTEAFF; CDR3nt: TGTGCCAGCCGAGGGTTGAACACTGAAGCTTTCTTT
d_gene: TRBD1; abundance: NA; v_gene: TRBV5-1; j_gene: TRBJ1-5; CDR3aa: CASSPGTGSFSNQPQHF; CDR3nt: TGCGCCAGCAGCCCCGGGACAGGGTCGTTTAGCAATCAGCCCCAGCATTTT
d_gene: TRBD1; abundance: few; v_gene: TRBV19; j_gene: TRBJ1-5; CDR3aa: CASSRAGGRGGNQPQHF; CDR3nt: TGTGCCAGTAGTAGGGCAGGGGGAAGGGGCGGCAATCAGCCCCAGCATTTT
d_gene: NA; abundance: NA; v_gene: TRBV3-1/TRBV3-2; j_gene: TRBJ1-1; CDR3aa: CASSPVAGEAEAFF; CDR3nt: TGTGCCAGCAGCCCTGTGGCCGGGGAGGCTGAAGCTTTCTTT
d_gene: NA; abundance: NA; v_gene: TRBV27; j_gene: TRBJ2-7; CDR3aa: CASSLFRSSAGRGYEQYF; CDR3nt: TGTGCCAGCAGTTTATTTCGGTCGTCGGCGGGCAGGGGATACGAGCAGTACTTC
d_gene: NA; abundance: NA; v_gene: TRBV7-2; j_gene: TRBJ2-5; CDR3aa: CASSLPLGREETQYF; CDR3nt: TGTGCCAGCAGCCTCCCATTAGGGAGAGAAGAGACCCAGTACTTC
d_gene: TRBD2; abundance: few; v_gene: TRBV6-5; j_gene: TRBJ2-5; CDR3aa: CASSYSPGLTQYF; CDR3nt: TGTGCCAGCAGTTACTCGCCGGGACTAACACAGTACTTC
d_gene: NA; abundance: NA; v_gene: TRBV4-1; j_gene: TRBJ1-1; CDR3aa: CASSPRYEQAFF; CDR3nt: TGCGCCAGCAGCCCCCGATACGAGCAAGCTTTCTTT
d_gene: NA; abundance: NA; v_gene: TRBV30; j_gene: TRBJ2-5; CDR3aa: CAWSVGTVKTQYF; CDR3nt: TGTGCCTGGAGTGTCGGCACAGTCAAGACCCAGTACTTC
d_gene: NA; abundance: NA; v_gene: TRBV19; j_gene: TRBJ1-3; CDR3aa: CASSLLSPDTIYF; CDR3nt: TGTGCCAGTAGTCTCCTTTCCCCGGACACCATATATTTT
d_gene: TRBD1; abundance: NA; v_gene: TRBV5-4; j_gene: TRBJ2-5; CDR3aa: CASSLLGQGLGETQYF; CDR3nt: TGTGCCAGCAGCCTTCTGGGACAGGGGTTAGGGGAGACCCAGTACTTC
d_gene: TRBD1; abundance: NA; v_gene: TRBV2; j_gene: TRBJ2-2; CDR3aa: CASRGNSGQANTGELFF; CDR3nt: TGTGCCAGCAGGGGTAATTCGGGACAGGCGAACACCGGGGAGCTGTTTTTT
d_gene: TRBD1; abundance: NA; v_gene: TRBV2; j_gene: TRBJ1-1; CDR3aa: CASRDRGSAFF; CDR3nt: TGTGCCAGCAGGGACAGGGGCAGCGCTTTCTTT
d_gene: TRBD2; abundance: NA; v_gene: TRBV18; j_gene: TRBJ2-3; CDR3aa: CASSPAGGRTDTQYF; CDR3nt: TGTGCCAGCTCACCGGCGGGAGGCAGAACAGATACGCAGTATTTT
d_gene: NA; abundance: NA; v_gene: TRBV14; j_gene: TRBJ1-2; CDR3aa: CASSQAGTRLYGYTF; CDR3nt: TGTGCCAGCAGCCAAGCAGGGACAAGGCTCTATGGCTACACCTTC
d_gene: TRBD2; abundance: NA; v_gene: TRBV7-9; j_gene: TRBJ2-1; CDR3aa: CASEPILAGSVNEQFF; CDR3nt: TGTGCCAGCGAGCCCATACTAGCGGGATCGGTGAATGAGCAGTTCTTC
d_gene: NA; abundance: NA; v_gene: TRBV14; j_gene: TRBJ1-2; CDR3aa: CASSQVLGVATPGYGYTF; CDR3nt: TGTGCCAGCAGCCAAGTCCTTGGTGTGGCAACCCCGGGGTATGGCTACACCTTC
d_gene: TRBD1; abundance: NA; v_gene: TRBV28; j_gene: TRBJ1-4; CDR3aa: CASTRSGTGGNEKLFF; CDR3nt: TGTGCCAGCACCCGATCCGGGACAGGGGGCAATGAAAAACTGTTTTTT
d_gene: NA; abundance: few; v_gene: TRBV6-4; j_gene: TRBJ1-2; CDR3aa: CASRREGGATGYTF; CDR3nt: TGTGCCAGCAGACGCGAAGGCGGAGCAACGGGCTACACCTTC
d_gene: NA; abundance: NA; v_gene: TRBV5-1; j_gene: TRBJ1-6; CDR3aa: CASSLGWAQLNSPLHF; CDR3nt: TGCGCCAGCAGCTTGGGGTGGGCCCAGTTGAATTCACCCCTCCACTTT
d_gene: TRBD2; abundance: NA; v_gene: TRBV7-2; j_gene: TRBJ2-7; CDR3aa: CASSLHRGGRILYEQYF; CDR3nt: TGTGCCAGCAGCTTACATCGTGGCGGGAGGATTCTCTACGAGCAGTACTTC
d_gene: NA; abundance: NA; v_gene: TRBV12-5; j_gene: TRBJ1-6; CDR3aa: CASVRVGSSYNSPLHF; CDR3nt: TGTGCTAGTGTTCGGGTGGGGAGCTCCTATAATTCACCCCTCCACTTT
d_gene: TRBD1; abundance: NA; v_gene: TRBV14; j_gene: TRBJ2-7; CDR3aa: CASSQGTGLTYEQYF; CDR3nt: TGTGCCAGCAGCCAAGGGACAGGCCTAACCTACGAGCAGTACTTC
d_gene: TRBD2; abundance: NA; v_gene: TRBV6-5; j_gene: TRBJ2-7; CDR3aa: CASRRLAGGLYEQYF; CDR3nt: TGTGCCAGCAGAAGACTAGCGGGGGGATTATACGAGCAGTACTTC
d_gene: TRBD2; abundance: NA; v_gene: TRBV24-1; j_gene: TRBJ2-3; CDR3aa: CATSEGEGDTQYF; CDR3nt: TGTGCCACCAGTGAGGGGGAGGGGGATACGCAGTATTTT
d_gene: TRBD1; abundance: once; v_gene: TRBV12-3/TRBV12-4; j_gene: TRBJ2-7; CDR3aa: CASSFRDRGEQYF; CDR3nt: TGTGCCAGCAGTTTCCGGGACAGGGGCGAGCAGTACTTC
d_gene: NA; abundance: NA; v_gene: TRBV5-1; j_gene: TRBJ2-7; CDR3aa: CASSLADGTPYSYEQYF; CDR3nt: TGCGCCAGCAGCTTGGCAGACGGGACACCCTACTCCTACGAGCAGTACTTC
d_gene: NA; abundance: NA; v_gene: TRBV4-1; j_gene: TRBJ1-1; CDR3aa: CASSQVPDRPNTEAFF; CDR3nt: TGCGCCAGCAGCCAAGTCCCCGACAGGCCTAACACTGAAGCTTTCTTT
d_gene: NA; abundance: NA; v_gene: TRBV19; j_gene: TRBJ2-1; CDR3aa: CASIGGSHGDNEQFF; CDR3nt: TGTGCCAGTATTGGGGGGAGTCACGGAGACAATGAGCAGTTCTTC
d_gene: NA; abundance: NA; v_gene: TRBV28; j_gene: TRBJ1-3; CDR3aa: CASSFIFRNKPPLGNTIYF; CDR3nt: TGTGCCAGCAGTTTCATCTTCAGGAACAAGCCCCCTTTGGGAAACACCATATATTTT
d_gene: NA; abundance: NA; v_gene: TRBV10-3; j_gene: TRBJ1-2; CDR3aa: CAISESARGFSGYTF; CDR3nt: TGTGCCATCAGTGAGTCGGCCAGGGGATTTTCTGGCTACACCTTC
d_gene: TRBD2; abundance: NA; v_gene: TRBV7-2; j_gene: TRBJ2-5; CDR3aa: CASSLSWTSGSGQETQYF; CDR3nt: TGTGCCAGCAGCTTAAGTTGGACTAGCGGGAGTGGCCAAGAGACCCAGTACTTC
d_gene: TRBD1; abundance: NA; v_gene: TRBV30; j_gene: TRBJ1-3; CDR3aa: CAWSTWGQGEENTIYF; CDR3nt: TGTGCCTGGTCAACCTGGGGACAGGGTGAGGAAAACACCATATATTTT
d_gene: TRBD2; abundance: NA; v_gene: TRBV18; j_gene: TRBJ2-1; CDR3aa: CASSPPSGVYNEQFF; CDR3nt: TGTGCCAGCTCACCACCCAGCGGGGTATACAATGAGCAGTTCTTC